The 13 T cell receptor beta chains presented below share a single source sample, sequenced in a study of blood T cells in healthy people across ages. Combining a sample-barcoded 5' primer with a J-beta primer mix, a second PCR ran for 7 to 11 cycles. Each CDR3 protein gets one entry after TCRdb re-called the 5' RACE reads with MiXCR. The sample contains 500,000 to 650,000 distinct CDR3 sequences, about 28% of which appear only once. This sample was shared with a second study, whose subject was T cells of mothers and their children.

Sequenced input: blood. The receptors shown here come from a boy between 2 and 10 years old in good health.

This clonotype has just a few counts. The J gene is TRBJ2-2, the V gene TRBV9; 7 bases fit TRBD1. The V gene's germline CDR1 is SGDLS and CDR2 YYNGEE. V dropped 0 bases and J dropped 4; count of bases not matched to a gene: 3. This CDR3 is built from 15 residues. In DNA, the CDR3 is TGTGCCAGCAGCGTAGGAGGGGGCGGCACCGGGGAGCTGTTTTTT. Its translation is CASSVGGGGTGELFF.

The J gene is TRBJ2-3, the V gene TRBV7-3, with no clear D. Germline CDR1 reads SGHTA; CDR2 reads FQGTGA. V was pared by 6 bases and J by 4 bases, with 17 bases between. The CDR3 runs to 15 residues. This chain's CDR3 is CASSPGPPVADTQYF. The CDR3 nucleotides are TGTGCCAGCAGTCCCGGGCCGCCGGTCGCAGATACGCAGTATTTT.

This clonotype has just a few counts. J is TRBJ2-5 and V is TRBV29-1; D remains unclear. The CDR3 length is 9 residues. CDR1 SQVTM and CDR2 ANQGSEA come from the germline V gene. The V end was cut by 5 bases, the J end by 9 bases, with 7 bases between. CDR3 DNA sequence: TGCAGCGTTTCCCAGCCCCAGTACTTC. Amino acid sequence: CSVSQPQYF.

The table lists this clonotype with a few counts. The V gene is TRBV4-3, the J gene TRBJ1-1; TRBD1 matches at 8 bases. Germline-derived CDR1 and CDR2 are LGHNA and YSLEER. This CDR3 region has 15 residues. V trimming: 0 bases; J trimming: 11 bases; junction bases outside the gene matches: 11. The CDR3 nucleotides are TGCGCCAGCAGCCAAGATCAGGGGGCTCTGGTTCCGGCTTTCTTT. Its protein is CASSQDQGALVPAFF.

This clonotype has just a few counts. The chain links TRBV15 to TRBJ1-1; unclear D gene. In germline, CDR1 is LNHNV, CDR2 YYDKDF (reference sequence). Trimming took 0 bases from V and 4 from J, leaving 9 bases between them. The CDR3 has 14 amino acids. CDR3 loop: CATSRDPEGTEAFF. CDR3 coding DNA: TGTGCCACCAGCAGAGATCCAGAGGGCACTGAAGCTTTCTTT. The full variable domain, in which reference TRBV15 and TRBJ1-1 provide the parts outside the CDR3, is DAMVIQNPRYQVTQFGKPVTLSCSQTLNHNVMYWYQQKSSQAPKLLFHYYDKDFNNEADTPDNFQSRRPNTSFCFLDIRSPGLGDTAMYLCATSRDPEGTEAFFGQGTRLTVV.

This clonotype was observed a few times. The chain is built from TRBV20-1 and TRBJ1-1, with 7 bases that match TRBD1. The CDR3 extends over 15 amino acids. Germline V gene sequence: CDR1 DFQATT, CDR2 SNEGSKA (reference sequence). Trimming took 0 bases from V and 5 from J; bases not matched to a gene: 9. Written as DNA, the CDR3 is TGCAGTGCTAGAGATACTTGGCAGGGGGTTACTGAAGCTTTCTTT. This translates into CSARDTWQGVTEAFF.

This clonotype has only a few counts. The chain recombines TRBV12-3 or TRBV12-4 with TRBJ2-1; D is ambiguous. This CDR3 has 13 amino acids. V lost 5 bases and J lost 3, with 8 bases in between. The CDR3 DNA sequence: TGTGCCAGCAGTAGGGTGTACTACAATGAGCAGTTCTTC. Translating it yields CASSRVYYNEQFF.

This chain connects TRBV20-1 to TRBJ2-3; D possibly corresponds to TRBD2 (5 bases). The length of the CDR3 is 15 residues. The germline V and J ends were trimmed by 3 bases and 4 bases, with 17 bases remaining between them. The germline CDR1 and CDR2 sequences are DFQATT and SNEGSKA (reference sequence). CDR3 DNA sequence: TGCAGTGCTAGGGTGACTACTCGCGGTCCAGATACGCAGTATTTT. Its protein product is CSARVTTRGPDTQYF.

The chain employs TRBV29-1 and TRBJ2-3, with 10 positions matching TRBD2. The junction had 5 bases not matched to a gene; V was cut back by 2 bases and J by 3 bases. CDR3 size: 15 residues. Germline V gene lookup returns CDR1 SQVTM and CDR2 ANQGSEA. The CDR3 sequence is CSVETSGIETDTQYF. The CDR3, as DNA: TGCAGCGTTGAAACTAGCGGGATAGAGACAGATACGCAGTATTTT.

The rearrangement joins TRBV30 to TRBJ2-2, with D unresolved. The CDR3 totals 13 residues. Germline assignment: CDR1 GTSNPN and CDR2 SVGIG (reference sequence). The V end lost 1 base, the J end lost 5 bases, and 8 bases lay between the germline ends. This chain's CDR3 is CAWSGIRTGELFF. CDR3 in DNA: TGTGCCTGGAGTGGAATCAGGACCGGGGAGCTGTTTTTT. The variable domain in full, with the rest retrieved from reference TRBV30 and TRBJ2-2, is SQTIHQWPATLVQPVGSPLSLECTVEGTSNPNLYWYRQAAGRGLQLLFYSVGIGQISSEVPQNLSASRPQDRQFILSSKKLLLSDSGFYLCAWSGIRTGELFFGEGSRLTVL.

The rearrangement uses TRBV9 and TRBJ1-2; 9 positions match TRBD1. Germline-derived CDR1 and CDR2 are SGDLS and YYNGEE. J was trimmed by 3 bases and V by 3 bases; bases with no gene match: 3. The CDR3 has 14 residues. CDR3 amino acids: CASSDRDRDYGYTF. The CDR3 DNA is TGTGCCAGCAGCGATCGGGACAGGGACTATGGCTACACCTTC. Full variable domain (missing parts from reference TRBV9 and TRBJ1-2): DSGVTQTPKHLITATGQRVTLRCSPRSGDLSVYWYQQSLDQGLQFLIQYYNGEERAKGNILERFSAQQFPDLHSELNLSSLELGDSALYFCASSDRDRDYGYTFGSGTRLTVV.

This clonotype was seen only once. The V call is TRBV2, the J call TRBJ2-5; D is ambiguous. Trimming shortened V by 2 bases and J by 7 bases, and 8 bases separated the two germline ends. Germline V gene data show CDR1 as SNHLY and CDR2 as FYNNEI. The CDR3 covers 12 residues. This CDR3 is CASSEISGTQYF. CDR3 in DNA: TGTGCCAGCAGTGAAATTTCAGGGACCCAGTACTTC.

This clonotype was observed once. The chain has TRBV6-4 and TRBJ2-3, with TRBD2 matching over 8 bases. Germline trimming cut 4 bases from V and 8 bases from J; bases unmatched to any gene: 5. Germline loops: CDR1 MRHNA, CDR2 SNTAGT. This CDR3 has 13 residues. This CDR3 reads CASSASGGTTQYF. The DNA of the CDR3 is TGTGCCAGCAGTGCGAGCGGGGGTACTACGCAGTATTTT.